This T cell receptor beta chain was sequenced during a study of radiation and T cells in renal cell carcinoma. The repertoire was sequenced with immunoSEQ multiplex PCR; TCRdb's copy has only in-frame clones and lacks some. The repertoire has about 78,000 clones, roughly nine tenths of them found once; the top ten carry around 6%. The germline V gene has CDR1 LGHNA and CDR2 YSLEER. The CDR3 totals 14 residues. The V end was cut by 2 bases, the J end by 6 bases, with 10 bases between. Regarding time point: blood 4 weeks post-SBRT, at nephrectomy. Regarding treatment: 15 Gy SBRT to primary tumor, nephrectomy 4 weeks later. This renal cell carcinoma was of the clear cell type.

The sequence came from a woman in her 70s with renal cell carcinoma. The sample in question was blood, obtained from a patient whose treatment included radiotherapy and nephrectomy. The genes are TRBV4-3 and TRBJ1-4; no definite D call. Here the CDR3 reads CASSQYVTDEKLFF. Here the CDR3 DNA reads TGCGCCAGCAGCCAATACGTCACCGATGAAAAACTGTTTTTT.